These 29 T cell receptor beta chains were sequenced from one sample in a study of blood T cells in healthy people across ages. A second PCR of about 6 to 11 cycles used a sample-barcoded 5' primer and a J-beta primer mix. TCRdb ran MiXCR on the 5' RACE reads and lists one entry per CDR3 protein. The data show roughly 1,500,000 distinct CDR3 sequences, with roughly 40% seen just once and less than 8% held by the top ten. Sequenced input: blood. These receptors originate from a woman aged 18-35 years in good health.

The CDR3 nucleotides read TGTGCCAGTATTACCGCGGATACGCAGTATTTT. Translating it yields CASITADTQYF. The V call is TRBV28, the J call TRBJ2-3; unclear D gene. CDR1 is MDHEN, CDR2 SYDVKM, per germline. There are 11 residues in the CDR3. Trimming shortened V by 9 bases and J by 6 bases, and 10 bases separated the two germline ends.

Note on this clonotype: Mismatch with germline at one junction end may stem from a read error. The V call is TRBV9, the J call TRBJ1-2; 11 nucleotides agree with TRBD1. The CDR3 extends over 15 amino acids. Germline values: CDR1 SGDLS, CDR2 YYNGEE. CDR3 amino acids: CAGSDSDRGPYGYTF. DNA of the CDR3: TGTGCCGGCAGCGATTCGGACAGGGGGCCCTATGGCTACACCTTC.

This clonotype came up a few times. The V call is TRBV6-5, the J call TRBJ2-3, with a tentative D call TRBD2 (5 bases). The germline V gene has CDR1 MNHEY and CDR2 SVGAGI. V was trimmed by 4 bases and J by 5 bases, leaving 10 bases between them. CDR3 size: 13 residues. The CDR3: CASSSLGRDTQYF. Written as DNA, the CDR3 is TGTGCCAGCAGTTCCCTAGGGAGAGATACGCAGTATTTT.

This clonotype was seen at least ten times. This chain joins TRBV11-2 and TRBJ2-5, with TRBD2 as a possible D gene (6 bases). Trimming pared 5 bases from V and 3 bases from J, leaving 10 bases between. Germline-derived CDR1 and CDR2 are SGHAT and FQNNGV. The length of the CDR3 is 13 residues. Written as DNA, the CDR3 is TGTGCCAGCAGCATTAGCGGTAAAGAGACCCAGTACTTC. Its protein product is CASSISGKETQYF.

The gene calls are TRBV3-1 and TRBJ2-7; D is perhaps TRBD2 (6 bases). The germline gives CDR1 LGHDT, CDR2 YNNKEL (reference sequence). The CDR3 runs to 14 residues. V was trimmed by 4 bases and J by 2 bases, leaving 12 bases between them. The CDR3 region is CASSLRDSAYEQYF. CDR3 DNA sequence: TGTGCCAGCAGCCTCCGGGACTCAGCCTACGAGCAGTACTTC.

This chain connects TRBV2 to TRBJ2-3, with D uncertain. The CDR3 loop spans 15 amino acids. CDR1 is SNHLY and CDR2 is FYNNEI in the germline V gene. Between the trimmed V and J ends, which lost 4 bases and 5 bases, there was a span of 16 bases. The CDR3 region has the DNA TGTGCCAGCAGTGGAGAAACCGGACCTTTAGATACGCAGTATTTT. Translated, it gives CASSGETGPLDTQYF.

The chain has TRBV7-2 and TRBJ2-7, with TRBD1 as a possible D gene (6 bases). The CDR3 sequence is 16 residues long. CDR1 and CDR2 (germline): SGHTA, FQGNSA. The V and J ends lost 2 bases and 3 bases respectively, with 17 bases between them. The CDR3 loop reads CASSLMLTGGNYEQYF. CDR3 nucleotide sequence: TGTGCCAGCAGCTTAATGTTGACAGGCGGTAACTACGAGCAGTACTTC. The entire variable domain, with the rest obtained from reference TRBV7-2 and TRBJ2-7, is as follows: GAGVSQSPSNKVTEKGKDVELRCDPISGHTALYWYRQSLGQGLEFLIYFQGNSAPDKSGLPSDRFSAERTGGSVSTLTIQRTQQEDSAVYLCASSLMLTGGNYEQYFGPGTRLTVT.

V gene TRBV2 combines with J gene TRBJ1-5; a possible D gene is TRBD1 (5 bases). The CDR3 loop spans 13 amino acids. Trimming took 7 bases from V and 6 from J, leaving 13 bases between them. Per germline, CDR1 SNHLY and CDR2 FYNNEI. The CDR3 coding sequence is TGTGCCAGCAATGGGGGTTACGGTCAGCCCCAGCATTTT. Amino acids: CASNGGYGQPQHF.

This clonotype was found a few times. This chain links TRBV12-5 with TRBJ2-1; perhaps TRBD1 as D (5 bases). Per germline, CDR1 LGHNT and CDR2 FRNRAP. The CDR3 covers 16 residues. Trimming removed 4 bases at V and 3 bases at J, with 16 bases between. The CDR3 sequence: CASGWGTETNYNEQFF. The CDR3, as DNA: TGTGCTAGTGGTTGGGGCACAGAAACCAACTACAATGAGCAGTTCTTC.

The table lists this clonotype with a few counts. V usage is TRBV4-2 and J usage is TRBJ2-3, with D uncertain. V was clipped by 0 bases and J by 0 bases, with 4 bases between them. This CDR3 spans 14 amino acids. Germline V gene lookup returns CDR1 LGHNA and CDR2 YNFKEQ. CDR3 region: CASSQDESTDTQYF. The DNA for the CDR3 is TGTGCCAGCAGCCAAGATGAGAGCACAGATACGCAGTATTTT.

V is TRBV7-2 and J is TRBJ2-2, with a possible D match to TRBD2 (5 bases). Trimming left V 5 bases short and J 5 bases short, with 18 bases between. The CDR3 runs 16 residues. Germline values: CDR1 SGHTA, CDR2 FQGNSA. As DNA, the CDR3 is TGTGCCAGCAGCCCGACCGGACGAGCGGTTACCGGGGAGCTGTTTTTT. It encodes CASSPTGRAVTGELFF.

This clonotype appeared a few times. V usage is TRBV5-1 and J usage is TRBJ2-7; possible D gene TRBD1, 6 bases. This CDR3 is 14 amino acids long. Per the germline V gene, CDR1 is SGHRS and CDR2 is YFSETQ. Trimming took off 7 bases at V and 5 bases at J, with 19 bases between the two ends. Here the CDR3 reads CASSGTTSSHEQYF. The DNA for the CDR3 is TGCGCCAGCTCCGGGACAACATCGTCGCACGAGCAGTACTTC.

The rearrangement joins TRBV20-1 to TRBJ1-6; D might be TRBD1 (6 bases). Germline V gene data show CDR1 as DFQATT and CDR2 as SNEGSKA (reference sequence). V dropped 0 bases and J dropped 7 bases, with 16 bases sitting between them. This CDR3 spans 16 amino acids. DNA of the CDR3: TGCAGTGCTAGAGACCAATTACAGGGTAACAATTCACCCCTCCACTTT. Its protein is CSARDQLQGNNSPLHF.

The chain is built from TRBV20-1 and TRBJ2-1, with 11 nucleotides matching TRBD2. Germline CDR1 and CDR2: DFQATT and SNEGSKA (reference sequence). The CDR3 has 16 residues. The J segment lost 7 bases and the V segment lost 2 bases, leaving 10 bases of the junction unmatched. CDR3 nucleotides: TGCAGTGCTAGAACCGGAAGGACTAGCGGGCGGAATGAGCAGTTCTTC. Amino acids: CSARTGRTSGRNEQFF.

This chain uses TRBV11-2 with TRBJ2-3; 15 nucleotides agree with TRBD2. The CDR3 consists of 18 residues. CDR1 and CDR2 (germline): SGHAT, FQNNGV. V shed 3 bases, J shed 3 bases, and the junction held 7 bases outside the gene matches. This CDR3 reads CASSFRGLAGGLTDTQYF. CDR3 DNA sequence: TGTGCCAGCAGCTTTCGTGGACTAGCGGGGGGGCTTACAGATACGCAGTATTTT.

J is TRBJ2-1 and V is TRBV29-1; TRBD1 agrees at 8 bases. From germline, CDR1 is SQVTM and CDR2 ANQGSEA. V trimming: 6 bases; J trimming: 2 bases; junction bases outside the gene matches: 6. CDR3 size: 14 residues. This chain's CDR3 is CSVPGTGTYNEQFF. DNA of the CDR3: TGCAGCGTCCCCGGGACAGGCACCTACAATGAGCAGTTCTTC.

This clonotype turned up a few times. The chain carries TRBV12-5 and TRBJ2-5, with a tentative D call TRBD1 (6 bases). This CDR3 has 17 residues. V lost 1 base, J lost 5 bases, and 20 bases lay in between. The germline V gene encodes CDR1 LGHNT and CDR2 FRNRAP. Written as DNA, the CDR3 is TGTGCTAGTGGTTTGGCCCCCGGGACACCGGATTTGGAGACCCAGTACTTC. This sequence encodes CASGLAPGTPDLETQYF.

This clonotype was found a few times. The genes are TRBV5-1 and TRBJ2-2; 7 bases align to TRBD1. The length of the CDR3 is 14 residues. V gave up 7 bases and J gave up 6 bases; unmatched junction bases: 9. Germline assignment: CDR1 SGHRS and CDR2 YFSETQ. The CDR3 loop is CASGRQGGSGELFF. The CDR3 nucleotides are TGCGCCAGCGGGAGACAGGGCGGTTCCGGGGAGCTGTTTTTT.

This clonotype was observed a few times. The chain combines TRBV20-1 with TRBJ2-1, with 12 bases matching TRBD2. V was pared by 1 base and J by 10 bases, with 5 bases of the junction left unmatched. CDR1 is DFQATT and CDR2 is SNEGSKA in the germline V gene (reference sequence). CDR3 size: 14 residues. DNA for the CDR3: TGCAGTGCTAGAGGACTAGCGGGAGCAGGGGAGCAGTTCTTC. Protein sequence: CSARGLAGAGEQFF.

The gene calls are TRBV15 and TRBJ2-3; tentative D call: TRBD2 (6 bases). Trimming pared 2 bases from V and 0 bases from J, leaving 15 bases between. Germline V gives CDR1 LNHNV, CDR2 YYDKDF (reference sequence). This CDR3 has 17 residues. CDR3 DNA sequence: TGTGCCACCAGCAGATCAGGACTACGCCCTAGCACAGATACGCAGTATTTT. Protein sequence: CATSRSGLRPSTDTQYF.

The chain joins TRBV12-3 or TRBV12-4 to TRBJ1-5; D remains unclear. The V end lost 0 bases, the J end lost 1 base, and 13 bases lay between the germline ends. The CDR3 is 17 amino acids. The CDR3 DNA sequence: TGTGCCAGCAGTTTAGCGTTGACAAAAAGGAGCAATCAGCCCCAGCATTTT. Translating gives CASSLALTKRSNQPQHF.

The rearrangement uses TRBV15 and TRBJ2-5; D is perhaps TRBD1 (5 bases). The CDR3 is made up of 15 amino acids. V was cut by 1 base and J by 4 bases, with 13 bases left in between. Germline lookup yields CDR1 LNHNV and CDR2 YYDKDF (reference sequence). CDR3 protein: CATSRVMTVRETQYF. For the CDR3, the DNA is TGTGCCACCAGCAGAGTAATGACAGTCCGAGAGACCCAGTACTTC.

The V call is TRBV12-3 or TRBV12-4, the J call TRBJ1-2; TRBD1 matches at 10 bases. Unmatched junction bases numbered 14, after V lost 8 bases and J lost 8 bases. The CDR3 is made up of 15 amino acids. CDR3 region: CASAPLRQGARGYTF. CDR3 bases: TGTGCCAGCGCTCCCCTCAGACAGGGGGCGCGAGGCTACACCTTC.

Details on this clonotype: Mismatch with germline at one junction end may stem from a read error. This chain uses TRBV27 with TRBJ2-7, with D perhaps assigned TRBD1 or TRBD2 (6 bases each). The CDR3 length is 11 residues. Germline V CDR1 and CDR2: MNHEY, SMNVEV (reference sequence). In DNA form, the CDR3 reads TGTGCCGGCAGCAAAGGGGGGGAGCAGTACTTC. Protein: CAGSKGGEQYF.

The chain joins TRBV13 to TRBJ1-1; unclear D gene. V lost 3 bases and J 0 bases, leaving 8 bases between the germline ends. Germline CDR1 and CDR2: PRHDT and FYEKMQ (reference sequence). The CDR3 sequence is 14 residues long. This chain's CDR3 is CASSFSTVNTEAFF. The CDR3 nucleotides are TGTGCCAGCAGCTTCAGCACGGTGAACACTGAAGCTTTCTTT. Using reference TRBV13 and TRBJ1-1 for the parts outside the CDR3, the full variable domain is AAGVIQSPRHLIKEKRETATLKCYPIPRHDTVYWYQQGPGQDPQFLISFYEKMQSDKGSIPDRFSAQQFSDYHSELNMSSLELGDSALYFCASSFSTVNTEAFFGQGTRLTVV.

A word on this clonotype: With a much larger clone just one base away, this may be a read error. The rearrangement links TRBV20-1 to TRBJ2-3, with TRBD2 matching over 8 bases. CDR3 length equals 16 residues. V trimming: 8 bases; J trimming: 0 bases; junction bases outside the gene matches: 13. CDR1 and CDR2 (germline): DFQATT, SNEGSKA (reference sequence). Here the CDR3 DNA reads TGCAGTACAACCAGCAGACTAGCGATTAGCACAGATACGCAGTATTTT. Translating it yields CSTTSRLAISTDTQYF.

In this sample, this clonotype turned up a few times. The junction differs from germline at one of its ends, possibly a read error. The V and J genes are TRBV15 and TRBJ2-5; 7 bases are a match to TRBD2. This CDR3 contains 15 residues. CDR1 is LNHNV and CDR2 is YYDKDF in the germline V gene (reference sequence). The chain's CDR3 is CVTSRLAGGEETQYF. The CDR3 region has the DNA TGTGTCACCAGCAGATTAGCGGGTGGGGAAGAGACCCAGTACTTC.

DNA for the CDR3: TGTGCCAGCAGTTTCCGGGAGAGCCACTACACCTTC. Amino acid sequence: CASSFRESHYTF. The chain is built from TRBV12-3 or TRBV12-4 and TRBJ1-2; no clear D. Trimming took off 3 bases at V and 10 bases at J, with 12 bases between the two ends. The CDR3 contains 12 residues.

Ten or more counts support this clonotype. The chain has TRBV12-3 or TRBV12-4 and TRBJ1-2; D unresolved. CDR3 size: 12 residues. Trimming pared 3 bases from V and 7 bases from J, leaving 9 bases between. The CDR3 DNA sequence: TGTGCCAGCAGTTTTTCCGCGTCTGGCTACACCTTC. As protein: CASSFSASGYTF.